One sample yielded the 3 T cell receptor beta chains listed below, sequenced in a study of PD-L1 blockade in urothelial cancer. Sequencing used immunoSEQ multiplex PCR; TCRdb keeps in-frame clones, though not all of them. Of some 110,000 clones detected, 80% to 90% appear once; the ten largest clones hold 1.5% to 2%. Time point of the sample: peripheral blood 6 weeks after treatment start. Material: PBMCs, obtained around atezolizumab (anti-PD-L1) treatment. Every receptor here comes from a man aged 55 to 70 with urothelial cancer.

This rearrangement joins TRBV5-6 to TRBJ2-3, with 8 bases that match TRBD1. The germline gives CDR1 SGHDT, CDR2 YYEEEE. This CDR3 region has 13 residues. V lost 4 bases and J lost 6; bases outside the gene matches: 4. Here the CDR3 DNA reads TGTGCCAGCAGCCCGACAGGGGTTGATACGCAGTATTTT. This encodes CASSPTGVDTQYF.

The chain is built from TRBV18 and TRBJ1-4; 10 bases are shared with TRBD1. The V gene end was trimmed by 6 bases and the J gene end by 8 bases; junction bases not matched to a gene: 9. Germline V gives CDR1 KGHSH, CDR2 LQKENI. The length of the CDR3 is 15 residues. The CDR3 here is CASSVPGQGYEKLFF. Here the CDR3 DNA reads TGTGCCAGCTCGGTTCCGGGACAGGGGTACGAAAAACTGTTTTTT. Complete variable domain (other parts from reference TRBV18 and TRBJ1-4): NAGVMQNPRHLVRRRGQEARLRCSPMKGHSHVYWYRQLPEEGLKFMVYLQKENIIDESGMPKERFSAEFPKEGPSILRIQQVVRGDSAAYFCASSVPGQGYEKLFFGSGTQLSVL.

The V call is TRBV7-3, the J call TRBJ2-5; 10 bases agree with TRBD1. From germline, CDR1 is SGHTA and CDR2 FQGTGA. CDR3 length equals 13 residues. J gave up 5 bases and V 4 bases, and 1 base lay outside the gene matches. CDR3 sequence: CASSSGQGETQYF. For the CDR3, the DNA is TGTGCCAGCAGCTCGGGACAGGGGGAGACCCAGTACTTC.